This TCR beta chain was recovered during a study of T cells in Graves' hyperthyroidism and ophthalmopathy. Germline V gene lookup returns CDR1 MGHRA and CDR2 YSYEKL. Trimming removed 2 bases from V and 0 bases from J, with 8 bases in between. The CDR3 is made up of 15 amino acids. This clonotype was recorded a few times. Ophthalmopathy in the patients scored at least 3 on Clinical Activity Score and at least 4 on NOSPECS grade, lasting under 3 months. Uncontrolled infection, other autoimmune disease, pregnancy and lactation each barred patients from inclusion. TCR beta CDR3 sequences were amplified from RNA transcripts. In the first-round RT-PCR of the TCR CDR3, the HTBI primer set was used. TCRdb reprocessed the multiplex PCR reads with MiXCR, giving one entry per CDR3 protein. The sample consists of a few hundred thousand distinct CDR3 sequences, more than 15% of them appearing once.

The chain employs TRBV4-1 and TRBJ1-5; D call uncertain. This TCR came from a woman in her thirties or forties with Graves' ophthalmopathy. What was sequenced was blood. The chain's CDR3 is CASSQPRYSNQPQHF. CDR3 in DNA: TGCGCCAGCAGCCAACCGCGCTATAGCAATCAGCCCCAGCATTTT.